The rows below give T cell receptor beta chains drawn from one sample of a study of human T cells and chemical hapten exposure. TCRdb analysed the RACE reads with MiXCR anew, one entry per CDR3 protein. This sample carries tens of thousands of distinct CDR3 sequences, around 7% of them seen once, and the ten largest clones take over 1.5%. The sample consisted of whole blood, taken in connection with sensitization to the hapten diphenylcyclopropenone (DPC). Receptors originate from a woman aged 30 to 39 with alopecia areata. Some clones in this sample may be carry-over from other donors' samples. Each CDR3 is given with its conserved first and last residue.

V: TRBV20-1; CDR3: CSARTGGSYNEQFF
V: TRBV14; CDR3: CASSQGINIQYF
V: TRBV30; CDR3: CAGQVGNYAEAFF
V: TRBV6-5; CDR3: CASSYPGLAGGADTQYF
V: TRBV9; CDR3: CASSASSGTADSPLHF
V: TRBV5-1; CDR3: CASSLDPGGQNIQYF
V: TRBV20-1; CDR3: CSARQTYTEAFF
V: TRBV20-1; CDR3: CSARRGASTDTQYF
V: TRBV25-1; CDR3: CASMTGTTDTQYF
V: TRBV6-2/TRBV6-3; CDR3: CASSYDGSYGYTF
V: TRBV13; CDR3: CASSSLPDRQEQFF
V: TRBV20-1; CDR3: CSVTFSGSYNEQFF
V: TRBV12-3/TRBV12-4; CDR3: CASRGTGGSLRNTIYF
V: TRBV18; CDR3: CASSPTTRGEQYF
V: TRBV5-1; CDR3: CASSFESTDTQYF
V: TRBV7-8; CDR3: CASSLEGGPSSTAYGYTF
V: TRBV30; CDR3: CAPRRGKFDTEAFF
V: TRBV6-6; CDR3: CASSPRTGGTEAFF
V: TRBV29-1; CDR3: CSVGGLLSPDTEAFF
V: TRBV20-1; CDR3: CSASQVWGQGSDEQYF
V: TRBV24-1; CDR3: CATSDTTSGGIYNEQFF
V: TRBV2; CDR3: CASSERRLTGVHQPQHF
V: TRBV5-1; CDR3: CASSLGRTSGYYNEQFF
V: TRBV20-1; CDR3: CSTDLRTDTQYF
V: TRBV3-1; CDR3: CASSQWTENTEAFF
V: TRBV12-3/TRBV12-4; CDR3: CASSKESEAFF
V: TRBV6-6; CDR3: CASSYLGKLTDTQYF
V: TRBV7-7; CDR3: CASSPNPGFQETQYF
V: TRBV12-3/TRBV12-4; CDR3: CASSSVGGTEAFF
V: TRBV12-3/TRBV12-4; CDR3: CASRLQDTPSTDTQYF
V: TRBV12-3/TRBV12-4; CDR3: CASSFSGGPSWEQYF
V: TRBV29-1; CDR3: CSVGQGHTIYF
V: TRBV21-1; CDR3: CASSLRTGEAFF
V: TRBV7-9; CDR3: CASSQGTAGHYGDTF
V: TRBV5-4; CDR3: CASSFGGTLNTEAFF
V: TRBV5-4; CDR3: CASSLPGDSNYGYTF
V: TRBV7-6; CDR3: CASSALQSGANVLTF
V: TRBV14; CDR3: CASSQVGGTYEQYF
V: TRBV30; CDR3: CALTRSKGGTGELFF
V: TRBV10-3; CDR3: CAITSGVEQFF
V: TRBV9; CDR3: CASSGQVKGGDTQYF
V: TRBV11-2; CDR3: CASSASGRYKNIQYF
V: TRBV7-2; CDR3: CASSHGSNYGYTF
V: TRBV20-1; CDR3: CSARDVKGWQSSYEQYF
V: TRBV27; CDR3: CASSHPTTSGANVLTF
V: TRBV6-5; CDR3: CATNRGGFGQPQHF
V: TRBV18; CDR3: CASSPSRSYQETQYF
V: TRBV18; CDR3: CASSPIRSGANVLTF
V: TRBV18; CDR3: CASSPGGVWNSPLHF
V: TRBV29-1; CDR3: CSVSTGQGPQHF